This passage covers 4 T cell receptor beta chains from one sample sequenced in a study of radiotherapy plus CTLA-4 blockade in lung cancer. Data came from immunoSEQ multiplex PCR; TCRdb stores just in-frame clones and leaves some out. This sample has over 50,000 clones, with approximately 79% found just once. Material: peripheral blood, obtained from a patient treated with radiotherapy plus ipilimumab. The receptor set was obtained from a human donor with non-small cell lung cancer who had a partial response to radiotherapy plus ipilimumab.

V usage is TRBV7-3 and J usage is TRBJ2-3, with TRBD2 matching over 9 bases. In germline, CDR1 is SGHTA, CDR2 FQGTGA. The CDR3 length is 16 residues. V lost 2 bases and J lost 2; bases outside the gene matches: 5. CDR3 nucleotide sequence: TGTGCCAGCAGCTTATGGGCGGGGGGGCCCACAGATACGCAGTATTTT. Residues: CASSLWAGGPTDTQYF.

V usage is TRBV4-1 and J usage is TRBJ2-1, with 13 bases matching TRBD2. V lost 3 bases, J lost 8 bases, and 7 bases stayed unmatched. The CDR3 spans 16 residues. Germline values: CDR1 MGHRA, CDR2 YSYEKL. The CDR3 spells CASSQPGTSGVYEQFF. The CDR3, as DNA: TGCGCCAGCAGCCAGCCCGGGACTAGCGGGGTATATGAGCAGTTCTTC.

The J gene is TRBJ1-5, the V gene TRBV28, with a weak D call TRBD1 (5 bases). The CDR3 has 12 amino acids. The V and J ends lost 5 bases and 6 bases respectively, with 8 bases between them. Germline V gives CDR1 MDHEN, CDR2 SYDVKM. CDR3 coding DNA: TGTGCCAGCAGTGGAGGGGTTCAGCCCCAGCATTTT. Amino acids: CASSGGVQPQHF. Together with reference TRBV28 and TRBJ1-5, the CDR3 gives the full variable domain: DVKVTQSSRYLVKRTGEKVFLECVQDMDHENMFWYRQDPGLGLRLIYFSYDVKMKEKGDIPEGYSVSREKKERFSLILESASTNQTSMYLCASSGGVQPQHFGDGTRLSIL.

The chain employs TRBV7-9 and TRBJ1-6; 8 bases are a match to TRBD1. This CDR3 has 15 amino acids. The V and J ends lost 3 bases and 7 bases, in that order; junction bases with no gene match: 5. Germline V gene sequence: CDR1 SEHNR, CDR2 FQNEAQ (reference sequence). As DNA, the CDR3 is TGTGCCAGCAGCTTCTCGAGACAGGGGAATTCACCCCTCCACTTT. This gives the protein CASSFSRQGNSPLHF.